What follows are 26 T cell receptor beta chains derived from one specimen sequenced in a study of blood T cells in healthy people across ages. Through a sample-barcoded 5' primer and a J-beta primer mix, a second PCR was run for roughly 6 to 12 cycles. Using its own MiXCR run on the 5' RACE reads, TCRdb lists one record per CDR3 protein. The table includes 1.5 million to 2 million distinct CDR3 sequences, 49% detected once. Source material: blood. These receptors were obtained from a woman between 40 and 50 years old in good health.

The chain combines TRBV5-1 with TRBJ2-1, with D perhaps matching TRBD1 (5 bases). Between the trimmed V and J ends, which lost 4 bases and 9 bases, there was a span of 14 bases. Germline V lookup: CDR1 SGHRS, CDR2 YFSETQ. The CDR3 has 13 residues. In DNA, the CDR3 is TGCGCCAGCAGCCTGACAGTGGGCGGTGAGCAGTTCTTC. Translated: CASSLTVGGEQFF.

Notes on this clonotype: A read error may account for a junction end that differs from germline. The genes are TRBV6-6 and TRBJ2-7; D remains ambiguous. The length of the CDR3 is 13 residues. Germline values: CDR1 MNHNY, CDR2 SVGAGI (reference sequence). This chain's CDR3 is CASIYDNTYEQYF. CDR3 nucleotides: TGTGCCAGCATTTACGATAACACGTATGAGCAGTACTTC.

In its sample, this clonotype was seen a few times. The CDR3: CSAPQVGLASPLHF. CDR3 DNA sequence: TGCAGTGCTCCCCAGGTGGGGCTCGCTTCACCCCTCCACTTT. The rearrangement links TRBV20-1 to TRBJ1-6; TRBD1 is a possible D gene (5 bases). V was cut by 5 bases and J by 9 bases, with 17 bases left in between. The CDR3 is made up of 14 amino acids. Per the germline V gene, CDR1 is DFQATT and CDR2 is SNEGSKA (reference sequence).

This clonotype has ten or more counts. One junction end disagrees with the germline gene, perhaps due to a read error. The chain carries TRBV3-1 and TRBJ2-5, with D uncertain. The germline CDR1 and CDR2 sequences are LGHDT and YNNKEL (reference sequence). The CDR3 is made up of 12 amino acids. Written as DNA, the CDR3 is TGCGCCAGCAGCCAAGTAGACGAGACCCAGTACTTC. Its protein is CASSQVDETQYF.

In this sample, this clonotype turned up a few times. The V and J genes are TRBV27 and TRBJ2-1; the D gene is possibly TRBD1 (6 bases). There are 15 residues in the CDR3. Germline lookup yields CDR1 MNHEY and CDR2 SMNVEV (reference sequence). V was trimmed by 2 bases and J by 3 bases, leaving 11 bases between them. The CDR3 coding sequence is TGTGCCAGCAGTTTAAGGACAGACATCTACAATGAGCAGTTCTTC. Translated, it gives CASSLRTDIYNEQFF.

The chain has TRBV20-1 and TRBJ1-1; no clear D gene. The germline V gene encodes CDR1 DFQATT and CDR2 SNEGSKA (reference sequence). V was cut by 6 bases and J by 8 bases, with 19 bases left in between. This CDR3 contains 13 residues. CDR3 bases: TGCAGTGCCCCATTAGGGCCCAAGCAGGAAGCTTTCTTT. Amino acid sequence: CSAPLGPKQEAFF.

The gene calls are TRBV12-3 or TRBV12-4 and TRBJ2-1; D is possibly TRBD1 (6 bases). The germline V and J ends were trimmed by 7 bases and 6 bases, with 19 bases remaining between them. There are 15 residues in the CDR3. The CDR3 loop is CASTRTDLRFNEQFF. The DNA for the CDR3 is TGTGCCAGCACCAGGACAGATCTACGCTTCAATGAGCAGTTCTTC.

This clonotype was seen at least ten times. The rearrangement uses TRBV29-1 and TRBJ2-7, with unresolved D. The germline CDR1 and CDR2 sequences are SQVTM and ANQGSEA. This CDR3 spans 11 amino acids. Trimming removed 7 bases at V and 0 bases at J, with 7 bases between. CDR3 in amino acids: CSGGNSYEQYF. The CDR3 DNA follows: TGCAGCGGGGGTAACTCCTACGAGCAGTACTTC.

The chain carries TRBV9 and TRBJ2-1; D not certain. The J call is doubtful: the DNA matches TRBJ2-7 better. Germline V lookup: CDR1 SGDLS, CDR2 YYNGEE. The CDR3 is 12 amino acids. The CDR3 nucleotides read TGTGCCAGCAGCCCGAACCGGAATGAGCAGTACTTC. It encodes CASSPNRNEQYF.

CDR3: CASSSWGFADTQYF. The CDR3 coding sequence is TGTGCCAGCAGTTCATGGGGCTTCGCAGATACGCAGTATTTT. The rearrangement joins TRBV28 to TRBJ2-3; perhaps TRBD1 as D (5 bases). Germline CDR1 MDHEN, CDR2 SYDVKM. This CDR3 has 14 amino acids. V shed 4 bases and J shed 4 bases, with 12 bases lying between them.

The chain carries TRBV29-1 and TRBJ2-2; TRBD1 matches at 10 bases. V lost 1 base and J lost 5; bases outside the gene matches: 4. Germline V gives CDR1 SQVTM, CDR2 ANQGSEA. The CDR3 runs 15 residues. The CDR3 nucleotides read TGCAGCGTTGAAGCCGGGACAGGGGTTACCGGGGAGCTGTTTTTT. Translating gives CSVEAGTGVTGELFF.

The genes are TRBV20-1 and TRBJ2-3; 12 bases fit TRBD2. The J segment lost 1 base and the V segment lost 6 bases, leaving 5 bases of the junction unmatched. The CDR3 is 15 amino acids. Germline V gives CDR1 DFQATT, CDR2 SNEGSKA (reference sequence). CDR3 sequence: CSARTSGARTDTQYF. DNA of the CDR3: TGCAGTGCGCGGACTAGCGGGGCCCGCACAGATACGCAGTATTTT.

The CDR3 DNA reads as TGTGCCAGCAGTTACCCCGGGACAGTCAAAAACACTGAAGCTTTCTTT. Its translation: CASSYPGTVKNTEAFF. The chain couples TRBV6-6 to TRBJ1-1; TRBD1 agrees at 7 bases. This CDR3 spans 16 amino acids. Germline V lookup: CDR1 MNHNY, CDR2 SVGAGI (reference sequence). V dropped 2 bases and J dropped 2; count of bases not matched to a gene: 8.

The rearrangement joins TRBV5-1 to TRBJ1-4; D gene ambiguous. The V end was cut by 2 bases, the J end by 0 bases, with 5 bases between. The CDR3 sequence is 14 residues long. Germline lookup yields CDR1 SGHRS and CDR2 YFSETQ. CDR3 amino acids: CASSFDPTNEKLFF. In DNA form, the CDR3 reads TGCGCCAGCAGCTTTGACCCAACTAATGAAAAACTGTTTTTT. The full variable domain, in which reference TRBV5-1 and TRBJ1-4 provide the parts outside the CDR3, is KAGVTQTPRYLIKTRGQQVTLSCSPISGHRSVSWYQQTPGQGLQFLFEYFSETQRNKGNFPGRFSGRQFSNSRSEMNVSTLELGDSALYLCASSFDPTNEKLFFGSGTQLSVL.

Only a few counts were recorded for this clonotype. V and J are TRBV13 and TRBJ2-7, with D perhaps TRBD2 (7 bases). Trimming stripped 3 bases from V and 2 bases from J, with 11 bases between. This CDR3 contains 14 residues. Germline V gene sequence: CDR1 PRHDT, CDR2 FYEKMQ (reference sequence). In DNA, the CDR3 is TGTGCCAGCAGCTTTAACGGGGGGCCCTACGAGCAGTACTTC. Translation: CASSFNGGPYEQYF.

The gene calls are TRBV15 and TRBJ1-5; a possible D gene is TRBD1 (5 bases). Germline CDR1 and CDR2: LNHNV and YYDKDF (reference sequence). The CDR3 runs to 16 residues. V lost 2 bases, J lost 5 bases, and 16 bases lay in between. This chain's CDR3 is CATSRYRRQLDQPQHF. DNA for the CDR3: TGTGCCACCAGCAGATATCGACGACAGCTTGATCAGCCCCAGCATTTT. Looking up the rest from reference TRBV15 and TRBJ1-5 gives the full variable domain: DAMVIQNPRYQVTQFGKPVTLSCSQTLNHNVMYWYQQKSSQAPKLLFHYYDKDFNNEADTPDNFQSRRPNTSFCFLDIRSPGLGDTAMYLCATSRYRRQLDQPQHFGDGTRLSIL.

This clonotype turned up a few times. The chain uses TRBV9 and TRBJ2-7; 9 nucleotides line up with TRBD1. V shed 0 bases, J shed 3 bases, and the junction held 4 bases outside the gene matches. Germline CDR1 SGDLS, CDR2 YYNGEE. The length of the CDR3 is 15 residues. DNA for the CDR3: TGTGCCAGCAGCGTAGCTGGACAGGGGAACTACGAGCAGTACTTC. Its protein product is CASSVAGQGNYEQYF. Combining the CDR3 with reference TRBV9 and TRBJ2-7 gives the whole variable domain DSGVTQTPKHLITATGQRVTLRCSPRSGDLSVYWYQQSLDQGLQFLIQYYNGEERAKGNILERFSAQQFPDLHSELNLSSLELGDSALYFCASSVAGQGNYEQYFGPGTRLTVT.

The rearrangement joins TRBV27 to TRBJ2-7, with no clear D. Germline V CDR1 and CDR2: MNHEY, SMNVEV (reference sequence). CDR3 length equals 14 residues. Trimming removed 6 bases at V and 3 bases at J, with 15 bases between. The CDR3 DNA reads TGTGCCAGCAGCCCTAGACAAGGGATCTACGAGCAGTACTTC. Its protein is CASSPRQGIYEQYF.

This clonotype was counted many times. The CDR3 coding sequence is TGTGCCAGCAGCCAAGCAGGGCGAGAGCAGTACTTC. Translated: CASSQAGREQYF. The chain carries TRBV3-1 and TRBJ2-7; D might be TRBD1 (5 bases). CDR1 and CDR2 (germline): LGHDT, YNNKEL (reference sequence). Between the trimmed V and J ends, which lost 1 base and 7 bases, there was a span of 8 bases. The CDR3 length is 12 residues.

Of note for this clonotype: A read error may account for a junction end that differs from germline. V is TRBV4-2 and J is TRBJ1-6; no reliable D call. The CDR3 totals 16 residues. CDR1 is LGHNA and CDR2 is YNFKEQ in the germline V gene. CDR3 sequence: CASSQLPGVGSSPPHF. The CDR3 DNA is TGTGCCAGCAGCCAACTTCCAGGAGTCGGTAGCTCACCCCCCCACTTT.

The chain carries TRBV6-5 and TRBJ1-6; 8 bases are shared with TRBD1. This CDR3 contains 16 residues. Looked up from germline, CDR1 is MNHEY and CDR2 is SVGAGI. V was pared by 2 bases and J by 9 bases, with 9 bases of the junction left unmatched. CDR3: CASSYLDRASLSPLHF. The CDR3 DNA follows: TGTGCCAGCAGTTACCTGGACAGGGCGTCCCTTTCACCCCTCCACTTT.

The rearrangement links TRBV6-5 to TRBJ2-7; 8 nucleotides align to TRBD1. Trimming cost V 5 bases and J 3 bases; bases outside gene matches: 12. CDR3 length: 16 residues. Germline V gene data show CDR1 as MNHEY and CDR2 as SVGAGI. The CDR3 loop is CASSHPRQGIGYEQYF. CDR3 bases: TGTGCCAGCAGTCACCCTCGACAGGGGATTGGCTACGAGCAGTACTTC.

V and J are TRBV27 and TRBJ1-5, with 9 bases matching TRBD1. The CDR3 is 15 amino acids. Germline trimming cut 4 bases from V and 2 bases from J; bases unmatched to any gene: 3. Germline V gene sequence: CDR1 MNHEY, CDR2 SMNVEV (reference sequence). CDR3: CASSYRGRGNQPQHF. In DNA form, the CDR3 reads TGTGCCAGCAGTTACAGGGGGCGCGGCAATCAGCCCCAGCATTTT.

This sequence joins TRBV9 and TRBJ1-2; D is undetermined. Germline V CDR1 and CDR2: SGDLS, YYNGEE. Trimming removed 1 base at V and 8 bases at J, with 15 bases between. There are 14 residues in the CDR3. The CDR3 DNA reads as TGTGCCAGCAGCGTATACTGGGGAGAAGGGGGCTACACCTTC. Encoded protein: CASSVYWGEGGYTF.

The gene calls are TRBV12-3 or TRBV12-4 and TRBJ1-2; D is undetermined. CDR3 length: 15 amino acids. The V end lost 3 bases, the J end lost 5 bases, and 16 bases lay between the germline ends. The DNA for the CDR3 is TGTGCCAGCAGTTTTTTGGGTCGCGGTAGTTATGGCTACACCTTC. As protein: CASSFLGRGSYGYTF.

This rearrangement joins TRBV7-9 to TRBJ1-4; D ambiguous. Looked up from germline, CDR1 is SEHNR and CDR2 is FQNEAQ (reference sequence). The CDR3 contains 15 residues. Trimming removed 7 bases from V and 0 bases from J, with 12 bases in between. For the CDR3, the DNA is TGTGCCAGCAAACCTCGGGAGTCAACTAATGAAAAACTGTTTTTT. Translated: CASKPRESTNEKLFF.